Listed below are T cell receptor beta chains from one sample, sequenced in a study of identical twins. From the 5' RACE reads, TCRdb called clonotypes with MiXCR, one entry per CDR3 protein. The table has 450,000 or so distinct CDR3 sequences, 14% seen once. This same sample was also part of a study on yellow fever vaccine responses in identical twins.

What was sequenced was CD4+ T cells sorted from blood. These receptors were collected from a woman aged 18-29 years in good health. Each CDR3 is given with its conserved first and last residue. Each record gives: J gene, D gene, V gene, clone size, CDR3 protein, CDR3 DNA. A D gene is named only where the DNA matches it firmly. Size values are once, few and many counts, or a class for expanded clones, and some rows have none.

j_gene: TRBJ2-3
d_gene: TRBD1
v_gene: TRBV7-2
abundance: .
CDR3aa: CASSLSPGQGAWDTQYF
CDR3nt: TGTGCCAGCAGCTTATCCCCGGGACAGGGGGCGTGGGATACGCAGTATTTT

j_gene: TRBJ2-1
d_gene: .
v_gene: TRBV20-1
abundance: few
CDR3aa: CSATGTKQFF
CDR3nt: TGCAGTGCGACCGGGACCAAGCAGTTCTTC

j_gene: TRBJ2-1
d_gene: .
v_gene: TRBV21-1
abundance: .
CDR3aa: CASSPRDRGSEQFF
CDR3nt: TGTGCCAGCAGCCCCCGGGACAGGGGGAGTGAGCAGTTCTTC

j_gene: TRBJ2-1
d_gene: TRBD2
v_gene: TRBV6-2/TRBV6-3
abundance: .
CDR3aa: CASSTGLAGGLNEQFF
CDR3nt: TGTGCCAGCAGTACCGGACTAGCGGGAGGGCTGAATGAGCAGTTCTTC

j_gene: TRBJ1-1
d_gene: .
v_gene: TRBV3-1
abundance: many
CDR3aa: CASSLQENTEAFF
CDR3nt: TGTGCCAGCAGCTTACAGGAGAACACTGAAGCTTTCTTT

j_gene: TRBJ2-5
d_gene: TRBD2
v_gene: TRBV7-9
abundance: .
CDR3aa: CASSLLLAILGETQYF
CDR3nt: TGTGCCAGCAGCTTGTTACTAGCGATCCTAGGGGAGACCCAGTACTTC

j_gene: TRBJ1-1
d_gene: .
v_gene: TRBV15
abundance: .
CDR3aa: CATSRDPALNTEAFF
CDR3nt: TGTGCCACCAGCAGAGACCCAGCACTGAACACTGAAGCTTTCTTT

j_gene: TRBJ2-1
d_gene: .
v_gene: TRBV6-5
abundance: .
CDR3aa: CASSYSRGSGNEQFF
CDR3nt: TGTGCCAGCAGTTACTCAAGGGGGTCTGGAAATGAGCAGTTCTTC

j_gene: TRBJ2-5
d_gene: TRBD1
v_gene: TRBV28
abundance: .
CDR3aa: CASLPTGVYQETQYF
CDR3nt: TGTGCCAGCCTCCCAACAGGGGTGTACCAAGAGACCCAGTACTTC

j_gene: TRBJ2-7
d_gene: .
v_gene: TRBV5-6
abundance: .
CDR3aa: CASSRFDREASYEQYF
CDR3nt: TGTGCCAGCAGCCGGTTCGACAGAGAGGCCTCCTACGAGCAGTACTTC

j_gene: TRBJ2-1
d_gene: TRBD2
v_gene: TRBV2
abundance: .
CDR3aa: CASKTSGSWNEQFF
CDR3nt: TGTGCCAGCAAAACTAGCGGGAGTTGGAATGAGCAGTTCTTC

j_gene: TRBJ2-5
d_gene: .
v_gene: TRBV7-7
abundance: .
CDR3aa: CAVGPGESETQYF
CDR3nt: TGTGCCGTGGGACCGGGAGAGTCGGAGACCCAGTACTTC

j_gene: TRBJ2-2
d_gene: .
v_gene: TRBV18
abundance: .
CDR3aa: CASSPNIFSRGLAVNTGELFF
CDR3nt: TGTGCCAGCTCACCAAATATCTTCTCCAGGGGATTGGCTGTGAACACCGGGGAGCTGTTTTTT

j_gene: TRBJ2-5
d_gene: .
v_gene: TRBV5-1
abundance: .
CDR3aa: CASSLAPGQQETQYF
CDR3nt: TGCGCCAGCAGCTTGGCTCCGGGACAACAAGAGACCCAGTACTTC

j_gene: TRBJ2-1
d_gene: TRBD1
v_gene: TRBV5-6
abundance: many
CDR3aa: CASSLVVTGHNEQFF
CDR3nt: TGTGCCAGCAGCTTGGTTGTGACAGGGCACAATGAGCAGTTCTTC

j_gene: TRBJ1-1
d_gene: TRBD1
v_gene: TRBV3-1
abundance: many
CDR3aa: CASSSRDRNTEAFF
CDR3nt: TGTGCCAGCAGCTCCCGGGACAGGAACACTGAAGCTTTCTTT

j_gene: TRBJ2-1
d_gene: .
v_gene: TRBV11-2
abundance: .
CDR3aa: CASGPGIKDNEQFF
CDR3nt: TGTGCCAGCGGACCGGGAATTAAGGACAATGAGCAGTTCTTC

j_gene: TRBJ2-3
d_gene: .
v_gene: TRBV29-1
abundance: .
CDR3aa: CSVEGRAGTDTQYF
CDR3nt: TGCAGCGTTGAGGGCAGGGCGGGGACAGATACGCAGTATTTT

j_gene: TRBJ2-5
d_gene: TRBD2
v_gene: TRBV11-2
abundance: .
CDR3aa: CASSLIPFSSGRSWRETQYF
CDR3nt: TGTGCCAGCAGCTTAATTCCTTTTTCTAGCGGGAGGTCTTGGAGGGAGACCCAGTACTTC

j_gene: TRBJ2-3
d_gene: .
v_gene: TRBV24-1
abundance: few
CDR3aa: CATSDGARKLDTQYF
CDR3nt: TGTGCCACCAGTGATGGGGCTAGAAAGCTCGATACGCAGTATTTT

j_gene: TRBJ2-7
d_gene: .
v_gene: TRBV6-2/TRBV6-3
abundance: few
CDR3aa: CARESESYEQYF
CDR3nt: TGTGCCAGGGAAAGCGAGTCCTACGAGCAGTACTTC

j_gene: TRBJ2-2
d_gene: TRBD2
v_gene: TRBV7-2
abundance: .
CDR3aa: CASSFLPGTSGTGELFF
CDR3nt: TGTGCCAGCAGCTTCTTGCCCGGGACTAGCGGGACTGGGGAGCTGTTTTTT

j_gene: TRBJ2-3
d_gene: .
v_gene: TRBV21-1
abundance: .
CDR3aa: CASSKPEDTQYF
CDR3nt: TGTGCCAGCAGCAAGCCTGAGGATACGCAGTATTTT

j_gene: TRBJ2-1
d_gene: TRBD2
v_gene: TRBV3-1
abundance: few
CDR3aa: CASSQDPLAGGRRQFF
CDR3nt: TGTGCCAGCAGCCAAGATCCCCTAGCGGGGGGCCGGAGGCAGTTCTTC

j_gene: TRBJ2-1
d_gene: .
v_gene: TRBV23-1
abundance: few
CDR3aa: CASSQSDTRYYNEQFF
CDR3nt: TGCGCCAGCAGTCAATCGGATACCCGCTACTACAATGAGCAGTTCTTC

j_gene: TRBJ2-3
d_gene: .
v_gene: TRBV6-1
abundance: .
CDR3aa: CASSPWLGFPTDTQYF
CDR3nt: TGTGCCAGCAGCCCGTGGTTGGGATTTCCCACAGATACGCAGTATTTT

j_gene: TRBJ2-7
d_gene: .
v_gene: TRBV7-9
abundance: once
CDR3aa: CASSLSGGWFTYEQYF
CDR3nt: TGTGCCAGCAGCTTATCGGGCGGGTGGTTCACCTACGAGCAGTACTTC

j_gene: TRBJ1-5
d_gene: .
v_gene: TRBV20-1
abundance: .
CDR3aa: CSARDWVARGGPDTQHF
CDR3nt: TGCAGTGCTAGAGATTGGGTCGCGCGGGGGGGCCCAGATACGCAGCATTTT

j_gene: TRBJ2-3
d_gene: TRBD1
v_gene: TRBV6-6
abundance: .
CDR3aa: CASSATGGDTQYF
CDR3nt: TGTGCCAGCAGCGCGACAGGGGGAGATACGCAGTATTTT